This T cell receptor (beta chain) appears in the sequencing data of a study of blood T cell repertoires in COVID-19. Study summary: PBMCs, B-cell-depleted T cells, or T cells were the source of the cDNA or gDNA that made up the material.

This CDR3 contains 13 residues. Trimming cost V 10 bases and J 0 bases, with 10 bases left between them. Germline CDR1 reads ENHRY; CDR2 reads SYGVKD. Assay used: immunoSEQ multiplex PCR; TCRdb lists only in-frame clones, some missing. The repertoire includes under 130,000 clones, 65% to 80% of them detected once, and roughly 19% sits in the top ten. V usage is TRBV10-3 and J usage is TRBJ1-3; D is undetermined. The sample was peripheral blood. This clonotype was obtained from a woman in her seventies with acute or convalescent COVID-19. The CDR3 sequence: CATAAASGNTIYF. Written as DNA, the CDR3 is TGTGCCACCGCGGCAGCCTCTGGAAACACCATATATTTT.